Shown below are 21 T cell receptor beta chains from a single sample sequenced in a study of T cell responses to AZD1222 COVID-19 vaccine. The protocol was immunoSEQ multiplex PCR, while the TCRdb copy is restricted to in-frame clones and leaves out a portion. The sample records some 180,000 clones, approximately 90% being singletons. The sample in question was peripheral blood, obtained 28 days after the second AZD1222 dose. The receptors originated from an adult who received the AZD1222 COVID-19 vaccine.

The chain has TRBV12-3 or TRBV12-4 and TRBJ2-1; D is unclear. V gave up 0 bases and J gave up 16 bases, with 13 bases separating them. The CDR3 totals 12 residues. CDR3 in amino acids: CASSLASIRIFF. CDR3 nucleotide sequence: TGTGCCAGCAGTTTAGCGTCCATTCGGATTTTCTTC.

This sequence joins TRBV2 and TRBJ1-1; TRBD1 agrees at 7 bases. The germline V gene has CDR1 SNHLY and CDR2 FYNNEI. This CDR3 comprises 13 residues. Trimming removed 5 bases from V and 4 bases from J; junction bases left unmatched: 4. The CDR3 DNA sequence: TGTGCCAGCAGTATTGCAGGGGGCACTGAAGCTTTCTTT. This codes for CASSIAGGTEAFF.

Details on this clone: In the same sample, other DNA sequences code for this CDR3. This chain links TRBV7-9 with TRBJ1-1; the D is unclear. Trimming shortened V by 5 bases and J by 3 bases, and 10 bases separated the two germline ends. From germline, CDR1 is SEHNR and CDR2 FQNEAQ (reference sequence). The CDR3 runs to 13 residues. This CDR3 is CASSPSGDTEAFF. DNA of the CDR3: TGTGCCAGCAGCCCCAGCGGGGACACTGAAGCTTTCTTT.

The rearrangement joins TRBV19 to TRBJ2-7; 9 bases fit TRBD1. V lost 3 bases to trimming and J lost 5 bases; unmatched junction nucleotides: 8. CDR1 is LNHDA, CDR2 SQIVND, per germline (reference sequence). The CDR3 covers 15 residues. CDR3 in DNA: TGTGCCAGTAGTATGGGGGGGGACAGGGTCAACGAGCAGTACTTC. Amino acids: CASSMGGDRVNEQYF.

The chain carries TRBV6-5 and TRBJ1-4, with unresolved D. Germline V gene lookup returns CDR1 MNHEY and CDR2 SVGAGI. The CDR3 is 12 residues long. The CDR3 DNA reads TGTGCATCCCGCGGACCCCATGAAAAACTGTTTTTT. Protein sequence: CASRGPHEKLFF.

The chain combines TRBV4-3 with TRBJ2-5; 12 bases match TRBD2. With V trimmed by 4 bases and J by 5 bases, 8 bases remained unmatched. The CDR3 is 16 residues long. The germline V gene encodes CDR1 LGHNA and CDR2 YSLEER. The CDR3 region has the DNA TGCGCCAGCAGCCGAGACCTAGCGGGGGGGCCCGAGACCCAGTACTTC. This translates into CASSRDLAGGPETQYF.

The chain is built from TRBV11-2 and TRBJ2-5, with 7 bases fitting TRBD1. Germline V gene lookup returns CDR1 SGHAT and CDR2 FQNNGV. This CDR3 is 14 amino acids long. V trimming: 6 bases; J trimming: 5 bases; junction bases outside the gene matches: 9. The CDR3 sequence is CASRDPGGWETQYF. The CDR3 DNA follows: TGTGCCAGCAGGGATCCAGGGGGTTGGGAGACCCAGTACTTC.

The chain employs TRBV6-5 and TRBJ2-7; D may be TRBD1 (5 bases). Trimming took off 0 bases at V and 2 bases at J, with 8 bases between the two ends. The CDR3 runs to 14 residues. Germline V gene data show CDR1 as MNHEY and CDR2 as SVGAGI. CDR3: CASSYSIRAYEQYF. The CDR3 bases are TGTGCCAGCAGTTACTCGATCAGGGCCTACGAGCAGTACTTC.

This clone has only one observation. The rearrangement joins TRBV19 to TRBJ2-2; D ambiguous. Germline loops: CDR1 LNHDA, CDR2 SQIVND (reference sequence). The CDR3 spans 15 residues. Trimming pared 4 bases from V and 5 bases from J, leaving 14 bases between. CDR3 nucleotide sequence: TGTGCCAGTAGTACCCCATCCGGAAAGACCGGGGAGCTGTTTTTT. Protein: CASSTPSGKTGELFF.

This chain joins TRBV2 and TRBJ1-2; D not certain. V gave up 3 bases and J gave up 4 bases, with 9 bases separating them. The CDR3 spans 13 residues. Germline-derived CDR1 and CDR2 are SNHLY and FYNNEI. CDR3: CASSDRIAYGYTF. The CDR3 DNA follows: TGTGCCAGCAGTGACAGGATCGCCTATGGCTACACCTTC.

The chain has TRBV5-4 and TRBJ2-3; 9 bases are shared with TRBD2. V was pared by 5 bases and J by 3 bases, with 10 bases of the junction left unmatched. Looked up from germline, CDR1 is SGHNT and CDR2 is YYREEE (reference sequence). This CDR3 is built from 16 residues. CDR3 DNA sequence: TGTGCCAGCAGGAAAGGCGGGGGGGCCGGGACAGATACGCAGTATTTT. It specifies CASRKGGGAGTDTQYF.

The CDR3 DNA follows: TGTGCCAGCTCACCAACGCGGGTAACTAATGAAAAACTGTTTTTT. Translation: CASSPTRVTNEKLFF. This chain uses TRBV18 with TRBJ1-4; D call uncertain. Between the trimmed V and J ends, which lost 2 bases and 1 base, there was a span of 8 bases. The CDR3 loop spans 15 amino acids. Per germline, CDR1 KGHSH and CDR2 LQKENI.

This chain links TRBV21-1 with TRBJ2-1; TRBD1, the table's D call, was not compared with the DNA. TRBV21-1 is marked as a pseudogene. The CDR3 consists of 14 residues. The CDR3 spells CASSKKQGGWSRFF. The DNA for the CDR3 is TGTGCCAGCAGCAAAAAACAGGGTGGGTGGAGCAGGTTCTTC.

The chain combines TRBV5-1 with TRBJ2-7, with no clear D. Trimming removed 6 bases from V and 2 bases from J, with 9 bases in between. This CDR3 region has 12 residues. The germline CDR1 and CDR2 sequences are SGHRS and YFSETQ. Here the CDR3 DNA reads TGCGCCAGCACGCCCATTACCTACGAGCAGTACTTC. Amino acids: CASTPITYEQYF.

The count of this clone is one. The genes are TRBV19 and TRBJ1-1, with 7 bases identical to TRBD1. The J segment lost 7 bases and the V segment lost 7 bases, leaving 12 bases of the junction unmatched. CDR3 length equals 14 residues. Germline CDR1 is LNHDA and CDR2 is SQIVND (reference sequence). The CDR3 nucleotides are TGTGCCAGTACGCTGCAGGGGGGCAAGGATGAAGCTTTCTTT. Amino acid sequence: CASTLQGGKDEAFF.

The CDR3 DNA reads TGTGCCTGGAGTCAACAAAACACTGAAGCTTTCTTT. Amino acids: CAWSQQNTEAFF. J is TRBJ1-1 and V is TRBV30, with D unclear. The CDR3 contains 12 residues. CDR1 and CDR2 from the germline V gene are GTSNPN and SVGIG (reference sequence). Trimming left V 2 bases short and J 2 bases short, with 6 bases between.

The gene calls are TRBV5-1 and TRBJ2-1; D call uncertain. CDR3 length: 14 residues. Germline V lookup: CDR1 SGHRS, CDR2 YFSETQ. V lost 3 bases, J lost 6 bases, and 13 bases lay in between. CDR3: CASSSTNPGNEQFF. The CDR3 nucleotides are TGCGCCAGCAGCTCTACAAACCCGGGCAATGAGCAGTTCTTC.

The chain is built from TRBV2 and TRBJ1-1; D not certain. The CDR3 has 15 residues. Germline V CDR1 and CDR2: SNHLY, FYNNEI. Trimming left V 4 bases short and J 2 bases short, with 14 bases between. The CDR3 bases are TGTGCCAGCAGTGTTGTTCGGACTTTAAACACTGAAGCTTTCTTT. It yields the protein CASSVVRTLNTEAFF.

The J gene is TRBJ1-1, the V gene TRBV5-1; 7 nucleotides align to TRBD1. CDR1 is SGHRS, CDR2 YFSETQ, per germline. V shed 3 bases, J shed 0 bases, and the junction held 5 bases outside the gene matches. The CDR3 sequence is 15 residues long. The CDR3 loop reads CASSSGQAVNTEAFF. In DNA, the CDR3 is TGCGCCAGCAGCTCTGGACAGGCAGTGAACACTGAAGCTTTCTTT.

The DNA of the CDR3 is TGTGCCAGTAGTGGAGATAGCTCCTATAATTCACCCCTCCACTTT. Its translation: CASSGDSSYNSPLHF. The rearrangement joins TRBV19 to TRBJ1-6, with D hard to call. Trimming took off 5 bases at V and 0 bases at J, with 8 bases between the two ends. CDR3 length: 15 residues. The germline gives CDR1 LNHDA, CDR2 SQIVND (reference sequence). The full variable domain, with the rest looked up from reference TRBV19 and TRBJ1-6, is DGGITQSPKYLFRKEGQNVTLSCEQNLNHDAMYWYRQDPGQGLRLIYYSQIVNDFQKGDIAEGYSVSREKKESFPLTVTSAQKNPTAFYLCASSGDSSYNSPLHFGNGTRLTVT.

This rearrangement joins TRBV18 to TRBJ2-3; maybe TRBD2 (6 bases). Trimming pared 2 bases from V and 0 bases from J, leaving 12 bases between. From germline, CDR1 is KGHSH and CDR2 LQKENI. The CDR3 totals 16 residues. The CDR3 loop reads CASSPRVAGSTDTQYF. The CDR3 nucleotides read TGTGCCAGCTCACCAAGGGTGGCGGGGAGCACAGATACGCAGTATTTT.